The following is a TCR beta chain sequence with its context. The CDR3 length is 15 residues. Germline CDR1 DFQATT, CDR2 SNEGSKA (reference sequence). V gave up 2 bases and J gave up 11 bases, with 22 bases separating them. The RNA input was roughly 0.45 to 1 ug, and it was reverse transcribed with random hexamers. The method of amplification for TCR beta CDR3 was immunoSEQ multiplex PCR, covering 54 Vbeta and 13 Jbeta. Each CDR3 protein is one row after TCRdb ran MiXCR on the immunoSEQ multiplex PCR reads. Here the sample spans 200,000 to 300,000 distinct CDR3 sequences, 93% being singletons. The data were obtained in a study of CD8 T cells in Susac syndrome. Sequencing of TCR beta, carried out with a high-throughput approach, was applied to CD8+ and CD4+ T cells from the blood. Negative isolation yielded the CD8+ and CD4+ T cells, while FACS enriched the TEMRA cells.

Sequencing was done on a sample of CD4+ T cells from PBMCs. The receptor's source is a human donor with multiple sclerosis. V usage is TRBV20-1 and J usage is TRBJ2-4; no firm D call. The DNA for the CDR3 is TGCAGTGCTAGAAACCGGGTCACCGGCGGATTGGTTCAGTACTTC. Amino acid sequence: CSARNRVTGGLVQYF.